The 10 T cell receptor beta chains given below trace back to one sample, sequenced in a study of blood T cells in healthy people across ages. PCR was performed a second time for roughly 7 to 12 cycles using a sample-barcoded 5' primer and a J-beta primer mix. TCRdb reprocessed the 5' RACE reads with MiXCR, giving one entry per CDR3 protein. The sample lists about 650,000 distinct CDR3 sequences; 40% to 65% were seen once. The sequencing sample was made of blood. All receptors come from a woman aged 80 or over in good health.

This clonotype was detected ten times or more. CDR3 coding DNA: TGTGCCAGCAGGAACCCCCCCGGGACAGGCCTCGATACGCAGTATTTT. This encodes CASRNPPGTGLDTQYF. The chain joins TRBV27 to TRBJ2-3; 8 nucleotides agree with TRBD1. Per germline, CDR1 MNHEY and CDR2 SMNVEV (reference sequence). CDR3 size: 16 residues. V was clipped by 6 bases and J by 6 bases; unmatched bases: 14.

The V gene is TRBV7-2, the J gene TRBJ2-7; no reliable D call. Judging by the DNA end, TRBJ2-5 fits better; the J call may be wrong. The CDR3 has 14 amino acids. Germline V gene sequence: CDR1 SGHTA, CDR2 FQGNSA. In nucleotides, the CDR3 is TGTGCCAGCAGCTTCGGACGTATGCAAGAGACCCAGTACTTC. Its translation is CASSFGRMQETQYF.

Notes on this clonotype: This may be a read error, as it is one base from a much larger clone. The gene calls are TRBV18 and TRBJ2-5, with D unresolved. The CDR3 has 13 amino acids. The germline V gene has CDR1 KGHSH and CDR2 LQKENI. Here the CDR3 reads CANSLRYQETQYF. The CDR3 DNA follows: TGTGCCAACTCACTAAGGTACCAAGAGACCCAGTACTTC.

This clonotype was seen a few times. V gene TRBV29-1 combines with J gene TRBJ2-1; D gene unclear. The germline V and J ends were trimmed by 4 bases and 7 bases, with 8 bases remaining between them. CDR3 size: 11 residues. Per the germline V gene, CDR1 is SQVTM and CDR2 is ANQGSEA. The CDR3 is CSVVGRNEQFF. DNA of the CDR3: TGCAGCGTTGTGGGCCGTAATGAGCAGTTCTTC.

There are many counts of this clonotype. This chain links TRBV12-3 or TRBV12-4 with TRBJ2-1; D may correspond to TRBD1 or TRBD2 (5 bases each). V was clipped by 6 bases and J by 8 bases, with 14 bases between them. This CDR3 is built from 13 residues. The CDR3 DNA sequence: TGTGCCAGCAGCCCCCCCGGGGCGTATGAGCAGTTCTTC. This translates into CASSPPGAYEQFF.

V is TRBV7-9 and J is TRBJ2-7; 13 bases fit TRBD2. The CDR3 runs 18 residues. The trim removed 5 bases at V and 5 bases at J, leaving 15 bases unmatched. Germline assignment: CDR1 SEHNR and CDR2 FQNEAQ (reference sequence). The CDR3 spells CASSLFMPTSGRNNEQYF. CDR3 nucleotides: TGTGCCAGCAGCCTCTTTATGCCGACTAGCGGGAGGAATAACGAGCAGTACTTC.

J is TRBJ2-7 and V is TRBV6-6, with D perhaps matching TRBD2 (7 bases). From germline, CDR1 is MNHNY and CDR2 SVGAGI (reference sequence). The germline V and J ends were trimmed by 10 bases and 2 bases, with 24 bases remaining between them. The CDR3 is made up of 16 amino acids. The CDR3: CATTPLLAGAAYEQYF. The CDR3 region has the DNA TGTGCCACCACACCTCTATTGGCGGGGGCCGCCTACGAGCAGTACTTC.

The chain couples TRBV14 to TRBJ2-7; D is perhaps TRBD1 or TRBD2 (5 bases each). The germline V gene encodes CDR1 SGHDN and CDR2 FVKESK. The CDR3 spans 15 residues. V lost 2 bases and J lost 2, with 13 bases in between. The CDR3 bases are TGTGCCAGCAGCCAAACGTTCAGGGACCCCTACGAGCAGTACTTC. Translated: CASSQTFRDPYEQYF.

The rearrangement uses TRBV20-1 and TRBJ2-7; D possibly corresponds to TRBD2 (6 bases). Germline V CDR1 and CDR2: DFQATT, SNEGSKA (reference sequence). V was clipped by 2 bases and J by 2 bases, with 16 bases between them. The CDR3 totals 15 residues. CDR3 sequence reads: CSARRSAGTPYEQYF. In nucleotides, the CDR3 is TGCAGTGCTAGACGTTCGGCGGGGACCCCCTACGAGCAGTACTTC.

The CDR3 protein is CASSYLTGQGSDEQYF. In DNA, the CDR3 is TGTGCCAGCAGTTACCTGACCGGACAGGGTAGCGACGAGCAGTACTTC. The chain employs TRBV6-2 or TRBV6-3 and TRBJ2-7, with TRBD1 matching over 8 bases. The CDR3 runs 16 residues. With V trimmed by 2 bases and J by 5 bases, 11 bases remained unmatched. Germline-derived CDR1 and CDR2 are MNHEY and SVGEGT.